This T cell receptor beta chain was profiled in a study of T cell repertoires in cytomegalovirus infection. For the study at large: Recently identified HLA-C-restricted and well-studied HLA-B-restricted CMV epitopes were used. Indications came from public TCR beta signatures; they pointed to CMV infection and to a matching HLA type. Study results and limitations: Dominant in the ex vivo response were TCR beta clonotypes restricted by HLA-C and specific for CMV. CMV carriers having the relevant HLA were flagged by cumulative public TCR beta family frequency.

This clonotype was counted many times. The antigen is undetermined. CDR3 length: 14 residues. Germline V gene lookup returns CDR1 SEHNR and CDR2 FQNEAQ (reference sequence). V dropped 5 bases and J dropped 3 bases, with 11 bases sitting between them. A single record per CDR3 protein comes from TCRdb applying MiXCR to the reads. The table includes a few hundred thousand distinct CDR3 sequences, more than 20% detected once. The receptor was isolated from a human donor in good health (CMV status not recorded). Some clones in this sample may be carry-over from other donors' samples. The chain couples TRBV7-9 to TRBJ2-1; D is unresolved. Specimen: cultured PBMCs, collected from culture after CMV antigen stimulation. The CDR3 region is CASSQNNNYNEQFF. The CDR3 nucleotides read TGTGCCAGCAGCCAAAACAACAACTACAATGAGCAGTTCTTC.